The 23 T cell receptor beta chains below were found in one sample sequenced in a study of T cell responses to AZD1222 COVID-19 vaccine. The protocol was immunoSEQ multiplex PCR, while the TCRdb copy is restricted to in-frame clones and leaves out a portion. Of roughly 140,000 clones listed, approximately 91% are singletons. The material was peripheral blood, obtained 28 days after the second AZD1222 dose. The receptors originated from an adult who received the AZD1222 COVID-19 vaccine.

This chain links TRBV5-1 with TRBJ2-3; D is possibly TRBD1 (6 bases). V lost 4 bases to trimming and J lost 2 bases, with 14 bases between them. Germline values: CDR1 SGHRS, CDR2 YFSETQ. The CDR3 is made up of 15 amino acids. Here the CDR3 reads CASSRTGPTTDTQYF. Written as DNA, the CDR3 is TGCGCCAGCAGCCGAACAGGGCCTACCACAGATACGCAGTATTTT. Supplemented by reference TRBV5-1 and TRBJ2-3, the full variable domain reads KAGVTQTPRYLIKTRGQQVTLSCSPISGHRSVSWYQQTPGQGLQFLFEYFSETQRNKGNFPGRFSGRQFSNSRSEMNVSTLELGDSALYLCASSRTGPTTDTQYFGPGTRLTVL.

This chain connects TRBV11-2 to TRBJ2-1; no firm D call. The CDR3 is made up of 14 amino acids. Looked up from germline, CDR1 is SGHAT and CDR2 is FQNNGV. V was cut by 5 bases and J by 2 bases, with 10 bases left in between. CDR3 in amino acids: CASSQTRTYNEQFF. The CDR3 nucleotides are TGTGCCAGCAGCCAGACGCGAACCTACAATGAGCAGTTCTTC.

The chain couples TRBV18 to TRBJ1-5; D unresolved. Deletions cut 3 bases from V and 7 bases from J, with 10 bases between. CDR3 length equals 13 residues. Germline V CDR1 and CDR2: KGHSH, LQKENI. The CDR3 DNA reads as TGTGCCAGCTCACCTGGACTCGACCAGCCCCAGCATTTT. Amino acid sequence: CASSPGLDQPQHF.

The rearrangement joins TRBV6-5 to TRBJ2-2, with D possibly called TRBD1 or TRBD2 (5 bases each). Trimming shortened V by 6 bases and J by 1 base, and 9 bases separated the two germline ends. This CDR3 region has 14 residues. The germline V gene encodes CDR1 MNHEY and CDR2 SVGAGI. The CDR3 protein is CASRGEMNTGELFF. CDR3 nucleotides: TGTGCCAGCAGAGGGGAGATGAACACCGGGGAGCTGTTTTTT.

V gene TRBV9 combines with J gene TRBJ1-5; D gene unclear. Germline V CDR1 and CDR2: SGDLS, YYNGEE. V was pared by 0 bases and J by 10 bases, with 11 bases between. CDR3 length: 13 amino acids. CDR3 coding DNA: TGTGCCAGCAGCGTAGCTACGGGTGGTCCCCAGCATTTT. Its translation: CASSVATGGPQHF.

V and J are TRBV18 and TRBJ1-4, with 10 bases lining up with TRBD1. Germline values: CDR1 KGHSH, CDR2 LQKENI. The junction had 9 bases not matched to a gene; V was cut back by 6 bases and J by 8 bases. The CDR3 totals 15 residues. The CDR3 DNA sequence: TGTGCCAGCTCGTCCACGGGACAGGGGCGGGAAAAACTGTTTTTT. This sequence encodes CASSSTGQGREKLFF.

The rearrangement joins TRBV5-1 to TRBJ1-1; 12 bases line up with TRBD1. Unmatched junction bases numbered 3, after V lost 1 base and J lost 2 bases. Germline V gene sequence: CDR1 SGHRS, CDR2 YFSETQ. The CDR3 extends over 16 amino acids. CDR3 protein: CASSLTGTGGNTEAFF. DNA for the CDR3: TGCGCCAGCAGCTTGACTGGGACAGGGGGCAACACTGAAGCTTTCTTT.

This chain joins TRBV10-1 and TRBJ1-2, with D possibly being TRBD1 (5 bases). V lost 5 bases to trimming and J lost 4 bases, with 14 bases between them. The CDR3 covers 14 residues. Looked up from germline, CDR1 is WNHNN and CDR2 is SYGVQD (reference sequence). The CDR3 region is CASSPHRRPYGYTF. For the CDR3, the DNA is TGCGCCAGCAGTCCCCACAGGAGACCCTATGGCTACACCTTC.

The rearrangement uses TRBV9 and TRBJ2-3; D gene uncertain. V lost 3 bases and J lost 4, with 9 bases in between. This CDR3 comprises 13 residues. The germline V gene has CDR1 SGDLS and CDR2 YYNGEE. DNA for the CDR3: TGTGCCAGCAGCGGAAGTAGATCAGATACGCAGTATTTT. This codes for CASSGSRSDTQYF. Looking up the rest from reference TRBV9 and TRBJ2-3 gives the full variable domain: DSGVTQTPKHLITATGQRVTLRCSPRSGDLSVYWYQQSLDQGLQFLIQYYNGEERAKGNILERFSAQQFPDLHSELNLSSLELGDSALYFCASSGSRSDTQYFGPGTRLTVL.

J is TRBJ2-1 and V is TRBV20-1; 14 nucleotides line up with TRBD2. V lost 3 bases and J lost 9; bases outside the gene matches: 10. This CDR3 has 16 residues. The germline V gene has CDR1 DFQATT and CDR2 SNEGSKA (reference sequence). The DNA of the CDR3 is TGCAGTGCTAGTCCCCTGACTAGCGGGAGGGCCGGTGAGCAGTTCTTC. Translated, it gives CSASPLTSGRAGEQFF.

This clone was observed once. The J gene is TRBJ2-7, the V gene TRBV10-2, with 7 bases aligning to TRBD2. This CDR3 has 17 amino acids. Germline CDR1 WSHSY, CDR2 SAAADI. V lost 0 bases to trimming and J lost 6 bases; unmatched junction nucleotides: 14. The CDR3 here is CASSESQAGWIKGEQYF. The CDR3 DNA reads as TGCGCCAGCAGTGAGTCACAAGCGGGATGGATCAAAGGCGAGCAGTACTTC.

In this sample, this clone turned up once. The rearrangement uses TRBV19 and TRBJ1-1; D gene uncertain. V dropped 11 bases and J dropped 3 bases, with 16 bases sitting between them. The germline V gene encodes CDR1 LNHDA and CDR2 SQIVND (reference sequence). There are 13 residues in the CDR3. The DNA for the CDR3 is TGTGCCGCCCGGGCCCTCGGGGACACTGAAGCTTTCTTT. Protein: CAARALGDTEAFF.

This sequence joins TRBV5-6 and TRBJ1-2; unclear D gene. The CDR3 has 15 amino acids. V dropped 2 bases and J dropped 0 bases, with 11 bases sitting between them. CDR1 is SGHDT and CDR2 is YYEEEE in the germline V gene. CDR3 region: CASSLRAAPNYGYTF. In DNA form, the CDR3 reads TGTGCCAGCAGCTTAAGAGCCGCTCCTAACTATGGCTACACCTTC. Supplemented by reference TRBV5-6 and TRBJ1-2, the full variable domain reads DAGVTQSPTHLIKTRGQQVTLRCSPKSGHDTVSWYQQALGQGPQFIFQYYEEEERQRGNFPDRFSGHQFPNYSSELNVNALLLGDSALYLCASSLRAAPNYGYTFGSGTRLTVV.

The J gene is TRBJ1-4, the V gene TRBV28, with D maybe TRBD1 (6 bases). This CDR3 region has 16 residues. Germline-derived CDR1 and CDR2 are MDHEN and SYDVKM. Trimming removed 8 bases from V and 7 bases from J, with 23 bases in between. The CDR3 spells CASESGAAGKSEKLFF. Here the CDR3 DNA reads TGTGCCAGCGAATCAGGGGCCGCCGGTAAAAGTGAAAAACTGTTTTTT. Together with reference TRBV28 and TRBJ1-4, the CDR3 gives the full variable domain: DVKVTQSSRYLVKRTGEKVFLECVQDMDHENMFWYRQDPGLGLRLIYFSYDVKMKEKGDIPEGYSVSREKKERFSLILESASTNQTSMYLCASESGAAGKSEKLFFGSGTQLSVL.

This chain joins TRBV2 and TRBJ2-4; no clear D gene. Germline V gives CDR1 SNHLY, CDR2 FYNNEI. The CDR3 is made up of 14 amino acids. V was cut by 4 bases and J by 0 bases, with 7 bases left in between. DNA of the CDR3: TGTGCCAGCAGTGGGGCCCTAGCCAAAAACATTCAGTACTTC. Amino acid sequence: CASSGALAKNIQYF.

The chain has TRBV15 and TRBJ1-1; D uncertain. Germline lookup yields CDR1 LNHNV and CDR2 YYDKDF (reference sequence). This CDR3 region has 15 residues. Trimming took off 2 bases at V and 1 base at J, with 11 bases between the two ends. CDR3: CATSRLQAPNTEAFF. The CDR3, as DNA: TGTGCCACCAGCAGATTGCAGGCCCCGAACACTGAAGCTTTCTTT.

The V gene is TRBV18, the J gene TRBJ1-4; 8 bases agree with TRBD1. This CDR3 contains 18 residues. V was pared by 3 bases and J by 4 bases, with 13 bases of the junction left unmatched. Germline CDR1 reads KGHSH; CDR2 reads LQKENI. The CDR3 loop reads CASSPPTYGTGHNEKLFF. The CDR3 bases are TGTGCCAGCTCACCTCCTACTTACGGGACAGGTCATAATGAAAAACTGTTTTTT.

This CDR3 is CASSLTVQGDTEAFF. CDR3 coding DNA: TGCGCCAGCAGCTTGACGGTCCAGGGGGACACTGAAGCTTTCTTT. The genes are TRBV5-1 and TRBJ1-1; TRBD1 matches 7 bases. The V segment lost 1 base and the J segment 3 bases; nucleotides outside the gene matches: 6. The germline V gene encodes CDR1 SGHRS and CDR2 YFSETQ. The CDR3 totals 15 residues.

The chain uses TRBV12-3 or TRBV12-4 and TRBJ2-1; D is undetermined. This CDR3 has 12 residues. Trimming shortened V by 4 bases and J by 5 bases, and 6 bases separated the two germline ends. The CDR3 loop is CASSSFDNEQFF. CDR3 bases: TGTGCCAGCAGTTCTTTTGACAATGAGCAGTTCTTC.

The chain couples TRBV7-2 to TRBJ2-1; 7 positions match TRBD2. The germline V gene has CDR1 SGHTA and CDR2 FQGNSA. The CDR3 contains 15 residues. The J segment lost 4 bases and the V segment lost 2 bases, leaving 5 bases of the junction unmatched. CDR3 bases: TGTGCCAGCAGCTTATCGGCGGGGGATTACAATGAGCAGTTCTTC. This sequence encodes CASSLSAGDYNEQFF.

This sequence joins TRBV19 and TRBJ2-3, with 11 nucleotides matching TRBD2. CDR3 size: 17 residues. The V and J ends lost 4 bases and 0 bases, in that order; junction bases with no gene match: 6. CDR1 LNHDA and CDR2 SQIVND come from the germline V gene (reference sequence). The CDR3 DNA sequence: TGTGCCAGTAGTACAGGGACTAGCGGAAGTAGCACAGATACGCAGTATTTT. Encoded protein: CASSTGTSGSSTDTQYF. Complete variable domain (other parts from reference TRBV19 and TRBJ2-3): DGGITQSPKYLFRKEGQNVTLSCEQNLNHDAMYWYRQDPGQGLRLIYYSQIVNDFQKGDIAEGYSVSREKKESFPLTVTSAQKNPTAFYLCASSTGTSGSSTDTQYFGPGTRLTVL.

The J gene is TRBJ2-1, the V gene TRBV27; TRBD1 agrees at 7 bases. The J segment lost 8 bases and the V segment lost 6 bases, leaving 13 bases of the junction unmatched. This CDR3 has 15 amino acids. Germline CDR1 MNHEY, CDR2 SMNVEV (reference sequence). The CDR3 DNA is TGTGCCAGCAGGGGAGAGGGACAGTTTATCGATGAGCAGTTCTTC. This sequence encodes CASRGEGQFIDEQFF.

The V and J genes are TRBV5-1 and TRBJ1-2; unclear D gene. The CDR3 extends over 18 amino acids. Germline V gene sequence: CDR1 SGHRS, CDR2 YFSETQ. V was shortened by 0 bases and J by 0 bases, with 18 bases between the two germline ends. In nucleotides, the CDR3 is TGCGCCAGCAGCTTGGCCCCCGTGACCCGGCCAACTAACTATGGCTACACCTTC. Encoded protein: CASSLAPVTRPTNYGYTF.